These 30 T cell receptor beta chains originate from one sample sequenced in a study of T-cell reconstitution after alpha-beta-depleted transplantation in children (dated by TCRdb to 2016 to 2017). The treatment or condition tag for this specimen amounts to: allogeneic hematopoietic cell transplantation with graft depleted of TCRalphabeta T cells and CD19 B cells. Libraries were prepared through PCR. These reads were obtained on an Illumina HiSeq 2500. To normalize quantification of the TCRbeta repertoire, the TCR libraries were built with molecular barcoding that relied on unique molecular identifiers. The public reads were run again by TCRdb, first through fastp at Q25 and then through MiXCR, and only productive beta chains were kept. Each CDR3 protein appears once, grouped with its most common genes and DNA. The sample table records about 460,000 distinct CDR3 sequences; under 12% of these occur just once. The ten top clones hold around 2.2% of the sample.

Sequences were derived from PBMCs, sampled before TCRalphabeta/CD19-depleted stem cell transplant. These TCRs come from a child aged 2 to 10 with inherited bone marrow failure, due to receive a stem cell transplant.

This clonotype came up many times. The chain joins TRBV5-1 to TRBJ1-1; the D gene is possibly TRBD1 (5 bases). V was shortened by 4 bases and J by 1 base, with 11 bases between the two germline ends. Germline V lookup: CDR1 SGHRS, CDR2 YFSETQ. This CDR3 region has 14 residues. The CDR3 here is CASSRRQKNTEAFF. In DNA form, the CDR3 reads TGCGCCAGCAGCCGACGACAGAAGAACACTGAAGCTTTCTTT. Using reference TRBV5-1 and TRBJ1-1 for the parts outside the CDR3, the full variable domain is KAGVTQTPRYLIKTRGQQVTLSCSPISGHRSVSWYQQTPGQGLQFLFEYFSETQRNKGNFPGRFSGRQFSNSRSEMNVSTLELGDSALYLCASSRRQKNTEAFFGQGTRLTVV.

In this sample, this clonotype turned up many times. The chain uses TRBV10-3 and TRBJ2-1; TRBD2 is a possible D gene (6 bases). Germline lookup yields CDR1 ENHRY and CDR2 SYGVKD. Trimming removed 0 bases at V and 4 bases at J, with 7 bases between. The CDR3 consists of 14 residues. The chain's CDR3 is CAISESGLYNEQFF. CDR3 coding DNA: TGTGCCATCAGTGAGTCGGGACTGTACAATGAGCAGTTCTTC.

Only a few counts were recorded for this clonotype. V gene TRBV18 combines with J gene TRBJ2-7, with 13 bases aligning to TRBD2. This CDR3 comprises 20 residues. J lost 2 bases, V lost 3 bases, and 16 bases had no gene match. Germline V gene sequence: CDR1 KGHSH, CDR2 LQKENI. Here the CDR3 reads CASSPSWRTSGSLFAYEQYF. CDR3 DNA: TGTGCCAGCTCACCTTCTTGGCGGACTAGCGGGAGCTTATTCGCCTACGAGCAGTACTTC.

Many counts were recorded for this clonotype. The chain couples TRBV12-3 or TRBV12-4 to TRBJ2-7; tentatively, D is TRBD2 (6 bases). The CDR3 is made up of 13 amino acids. V was clipped by 6 bases and J by 6 bases, with 15 bases between them. The CDR3 protein is CASRPGLLLEQYF. For the CDR3, the DNA is TGTGCCAGCAGACCTGGACTACTGCTCGAGCAGTACTTC.

This clonotype has at least ten counts. CDR3: CASSVQGNSPLHF. CDR3 DNA: TGTGCCAGCAGTGTTCAGGGCAATTCACCCCTCCACTTT. The rearrangement links TRBV25-1 to TRBJ1-6; D might be TRBD1 (5 bases). Trimming stripped 4 bases from V and 7 bases from J, with 8 bases between. CDR1 and CDR2 (germline): MGHDK, SYGVNS. There are 13 residues in the CDR3.

This clonotype was recorded at least ten times. The rearrangement joins TRBV5-1 to TRBJ2-2; D remains ambiguous. CDR1 is SGHRS, CDR2 YFSETQ, per germline. The CDR3 is made up of 14 amino acids. V lost 2 bases, J lost 6 bases, and 11 bases lay in between. The CDR3 region has the DNA TGCGCCAGCAGCTTTTCTGGGCCACCCGGGGAGCTGTTTTTT. Its protein product is CASSFSGPPGELFF. The full variable domain, with the rest looked up from reference TRBV5-1 and TRBJ2-2, is KAGVTQTPRYLIKTRGQQVTLSCSPISGHRSVSWYQQTPGQGLQFLFEYFSETQRNKGNFPGRFSGRQFSNSRSEMNVSTLELGDSALYLCASSFSGPPGELFFGEGSRLTVL.

The rearrangement joins TRBV28 to TRBJ2-5, with 9 nucleotides matching TRBD1. The V and J ends lost 7 bases and 5 bases, in that order; junction bases with no gene match: 8. Looked up from germline, CDR1 is MDHEN and CDR2 is SYDVKM. The CDR3 loop spans 14 amino acids. This CDR3 reads CASKDRGSYETQYF. The CDR3 DNA is TGTGCCAGCAAGGACAGGGGATCGTACGAGACCCAGTACTTC. Variable domain in full (rest from reference TRBV28 and TRBJ2-5): DVKVTQSSRYLVKRTGEKVFLECVQDMDHENMFWYRQDPGLGLRLIYFSYDVKMKEKGDIPEGYSVSREKKERFSLILESASTNQTSMYLCASKDRGSYETQYFGPGTRLLVL.

In its sample, this clonotype was seen a few times. V and J are TRBV4-1 and TRBJ2-3; maybe TRBD2 (5 bases). V gave up 1 base and J gave up 6 bases, with 14 bases separating them. CDR1 and CDR2 (germline): MGHRA, YSYEKL. The CDR3 spans 15 residues. CDR3 coding DNA: TGCGCCAGCAGCCAAGTAACCACTAGGGCCGATACGCAGTATTTT. This translates into CASSQVTTRADTQYF.

This clonotype was seen many times. The rearrangement uses TRBV29-1 and TRBJ2-7; D remains ambiguous. This CDR3 spans 12 amino acids. V was cut by 0 bases and J by 5 bases, with 8 bases left in between. Germline V gene lookup returns CDR1 SQVTM and CDR2 ANQGSEA. The chain's CDR3 is CSVEDGVNEQYF. The CDR3 DNA reads TGCAGCGTTGAAGATGGGGTTAACGAGCAGTACTTC.

In this sample, this clonotype turned up many times. V gene TRBV20-1 combines with J gene TRBJ2-4; 10 positions agree with TRBD1. J lost 2 bases, V lost 5 bases, and 6 bases had no gene match. The CDR3 loop spans 15 amino acids. Germline CDR1 reads DFQATT; CDR2 reads SNEGSKA (reference sequence). As DNA, the CDR3 is TGCAGTGCTGGAAGACAGGGGGCGTCCAAAAACATTCAGTACTTC. Encoded protein: CSAGRQGASKNIQYF.

This clonotype was counted at least ten times. The V gene is TRBV20-1, the J gene TRBJ2-7, with D possibly being TRBD1 (6 bases). The CDR3 length is 16 residues. Trimming shortened V by 4 bases and J by 0 bases, and 19 bases separated the two germline ends. Looked up from germline, CDR1 is DFQATT and CDR2 is SNEGSKA (reference sequence). CDR3 region: CSATHRVGGSSYEQYF. CDR3 nucleotide sequence: TGCAGTGCTACCCACAGGGTAGGCGGTAGCTCCTACGAGCAGTACTTC.

As concerns this clonotype: A much larger clone lies one base from this, so it may be a read error. The chain uses TRBV6-1 and TRBJ2-2, with 8 positions matching TRBD1. In germline, CDR1 is MNHNS, CDR2 SASEGT. The length of the CDR3 is 14 residues. J gave up 9 bases and V 4 bases, and 7 bases lay outside the gene matches. DNA of the CDR3: TGTGCCAGCAGTGGGACAGGGAGGACCCGGGAGCTGTTTTTT. This translates into CASSGTGRTRELFF.

The V and J genes are TRBV19 and TRBJ1-5; D unresolved. The germline V gene has CDR1 LNHDA and CDR2 SQIVND (reference sequence). The V gene lost 3 bases and the J gene lost 9 bases, with 15 bases spanning the gap. The CDR3 runs 14 residues. CDR3 in DNA: TGTGCCAGTAGTATTCGGACCCTGTTGTCGCCCCAGCATTTT. Amino acids: CASSIRTLLSPQHF.

This clonotype was found a few times. This chain uses TRBV29-1 with TRBJ2-7; 7 bases are shared with TRBD2. Germline trimming cut 8 bases from V and 2 bases from J; bases unmatched to any gene: 12. Germline-derived CDR1 and CDR2 are SQVTM and ANQGSEA. This CDR3 comprises 14 residues. CDR3 region: CSLPGREITYEQYF. CDR3 DNA sequence: TGCAGCCTCCCCGGGCGGGAGATAACCTACGAGCAGTACTTC.

The chain has TRBV5-1 and TRBJ1-1, with 9 bases fitting TRBD1. CDR1 is SGHRS, CDR2 YFSETQ, per germline. This CDR3 is built from 14 residues. Trimming at V came to 7 bases and at J to 4 bases, leaving 8 bases not matched to a gene. CDR3 nucleotides: TGCGCCAGCCGCGGACAGGGGCTCAGCACTGAAGCTTTCTTT. Its translation: CASRGQGLSTEAFF. Together with reference TRBV5-1 and TRBJ1-1, the CDR3 gives the full variable domain: KAGVTQTPRYLIKTRGQQVTLSCSPISGHRSVSWYQQTPGQGLQFLFEYFSETQRNKGNFPGRFSGRQFSNSRSEMNVSTLELGDSALYLCASRGQGLSTEAFFGQGTRLTVV.

This clonotype came up many times. V and J are TRBV27 and TRBJ2-7; TRBD2 matches 11 bases. CDR1 and CDR2 (germline): MNHEY, SMNVEV (reference sequence). Trimming at V came to 5 bases and at J to 4 bases, leaving 7 bases not matched to a gene. The CDR3 has 15 amino acids. The CDR3 here is CASSPSLAGVYEQYF. The CDR3 bases are TGTGCCAGCAGTCCTTCACTAGCGGGAGTTTACGAGCAGTACTTC.

This clonotype was detected many times. The chain carries TRBV11-2 and TRBJ2-3, with 7 bases that match TRBD2. The CDR3 sequence is 19 residues long. Germline V lookup: CDR1 SGHAT, CDR2 FQNNGV. Losses at the gene ends were 0 bases for V and 2 bases for J; bases not matched to a gene: 14. The CDR3 DNA reads TGTGCCAGCAGCTTAGATGATGAGGGTGGACTAGTCCACACAGATACGCAGTATTTT. As protein: CASSLDDEGGLVHTDTQYF. The full variable domain, rest sourced from reference TRBV11-2 and TRBJ2-3, is EAGVAQSPRYKIIEKRQSVAFWCNPISGHATLYWYQQILGQGPKLLIQFQNNGVVDDSQLPKDRFSAERLKGVDSTLKIQPAKLEDSAVYLCASSLDDEGGLVHTDTQYFGPGTRLTVL.

This clonotype was seen more than once but under ten times. The chain carries TRBV2 and TRBJ2-2; D ambiguous. CDR1 is SNHLY, CDR2 FYNNEI, per germline. This CDR3 spans 16 amino acids. Trimming removed 3 bases at V and 5 bases at J, with 16 bases between. For the CDR3, the DNA is TGTGCCAGCAGTGATAATGGGGTCCTGAGGACCGGGGAGCTGTTTTTT. This gives the protein CASSDNGVLRTGELFF.

This clonotype was counted at least ten times. This chain uses TRBV20-1 with TRBJ2-5; D is unresolved. This CDR3 region has 10 residues. Trimming stripped 0 bases from V and 9 bases from J, with 5 bases between. Germline V gives CDR1 DFQATT, CDR2 SNEGSKA (reference sequence). In DNA, the CDR3 is TGCAGTGCTAGAGAGGGCCCCCAGTACTTC. This translates into CSAREGPQYF.

This clonotype was detected only a few times. This chain joins TRBV23-1 and TRBJ2-2; the D gene is possibly TRBD1 (5 bases). TRBV23-1 counts as an open reading frame of uncertain function. The CDR3 contains 19 residues. The ends were cut back, 0 bases at V and 3 bases at J, with 20 bases in the middle. The CDR3 reads CASSQSPSSTGAYTGELFF. Written as DNA, the CDR3 is TGCGCCAGCAGTCAATCGCCCTCGAGTACAGGTGCTTACACCGGGGAGCTGTTTTTT.

This clonotype was observed many times. The chain is built from TRBV5-1 and TRBJ2-7; 11 nucleotides match TRBD2. This CDR3 has 15 residues. CDR1 and CDR2 (germline): SGHRS, YFSETQ. After removal of 2 bases from V and 6 bases from J, the junction contained 7 bases not matched to a gene. CDR3 bases: TGCGCCAGCAGCTTCGTTCTAGCGGGGGGAGGCGAGCAGTACTTC. It translates to CASSFVLAGGGEQYF.

This clonotype has at least ten counts. The chain employs TRBV20-1 and TRBJ1-5, with D possibly being TRBD1 (6 bases). This CDR3 spans 13 amino acids. Germline lookup yields CDR1 DFQATT and CDR2 SNEGSKA (reference sequence). With 3 bases removed from V and 2 bases from J, the gap between germline ends came to 8 bases. CDR3 sequence: CSARRQGNQPQHF. CDR3 nucleotides: TGCAGTGCTAGGAGACAGGGCAATCAGCCCCAGCATTTT.

This clonotype has a count of ten or more. This chain connects TRBV6-6 to TRBJ2-1; no clear D. Germline CDR1 reads MNHNY; CDR2 reads SVGAGI (reference sequence). V was clipped by 6 bases and J by 9 bases, with 9 bases between them. The CDR3 totals 11 residues. The CDR3 DNA sequence: TGTGCCAGCAGCCACACGGGTGAGCAGTTCTTC. Residues: CASSHTGEQFF.

The rearrangement links TRBV19 to TRBJ2-7, with TRBD2 identical over 10 bases. The J segment lost 4 bases and the V segment lost 3 bases, leaving 6 bases of the junction unmatched. From germline, CDR1 is LNHDA and CDR2 SQIVND (reference sequence). This CDR3 spans 15 amino acids. In DNA, the CDR3 is TGTGCCAGTAGTATGGCTAGCGGGAGTATATACGAGCAGTACTTC. Its protein product is CASSMASGSIYEQYF.

This clonotype was recorded many times. This chain connects TRBV12-3 or TRBV12-4 to TRBJ1-1, with 7 nucleotides matching TRBD1. The junction had 8 bases not matched to a gene; V was cut back by 4 bases and J by 6 bases. This CDR3 is 14 amino acids long. CDR3 DNA: TGTGCCAGCAGTTCGGACAGGTTGTGGGCTGAAGCTTTCTTT. It specifies CASSSDRLWAEAFF.

This clonotype was recorded many times. The gene calls are TRBV6-5 and TRBJ2-7, with a tentative D call TRBD2 (6 bases). The CDR3 spans 12 residues. Germline V gene sequence: CDR1 MNHEY, CDR2 SVGAGI. Trimming removed 6 bases from V and 1 base from J, with 7 bases in between. The CDR3 loop reads CASRGGSYEQYF. For the CDR3, the DNA is TGTGCCAGCAGGGGAGGTTCCTACGAGCAGTACTTC.

This clonotype was found many times. This chain links TRBV7-9 with TRBJ2-7; D is possibly TRBD1 or TRBD2 (5 bases each). V dropped 5 bases and J dropped 0 bases, with 14 bases sitting between them. The germline CDR1 and CDR2 sequences are SEHNR and FQNEAQ (reference sequence). This CDR3 is 15 amino acids long. The CDR3 DNA follows: TGTGCCAGCAGCCGACGGGACCGAGGCTCCTACGAGCAGTACTTC. It specifies CASSRRDRGSYEQYF.

This clonotype was seen more than once but under ten times. The V and J genes are TRBV29-1 and TRBJ2-5, with D possibly matching TRBD2 (5 bases). CDR3 size: 13 residues. Germline assignment: CDR1 SQVTM and CDR2 ANQGSEA. The germline V and J ends were trimmed by 1 base and 7 bases, with 13 bases remaining between them. The CDR3 region is CSVEGAEGRTQYF. In DNA, the CDR3 is TGCAGCGTTGAAGGAGCGGAAGGGAGGACCCAGTACTTC.

This clonotype was seen ten or more times. This sequence joins TRBV10-2 and TRBJ2-3, with no clear D. The V gene lost 2 bases and the J gene lost 0 bases, with 6 bases spanning the gap. The V gene's germline CDR1 is WSHSY and CDR2 SAAADI. The CDR3 length is 14 residues. This chain's CDR3 is CASSEDGSTDTQYF. The CDR3 DNA is TGCGCCAGCAGTGAGGACGGAAGCACAGATACGCAGTATTTT.

This clonotype appeared many times. The V and J genes are TRBV6-1 and TRBJ2-2; D is perhaps TRBD1 (5 bases). V lost 7 bases and J 5 bases, leaving 17 bases between the germline ends. The CDR3 is 15 amino acids. Germline V CDR1 and CDR2: MNHNS, SASEGT. For the CDR3, the DNA is TGTGCCAGCACTCCCGTTGGGGCCCATACCGGGGAGCTGTTTTTT. Translation: CASTPVGAHTGELFF.